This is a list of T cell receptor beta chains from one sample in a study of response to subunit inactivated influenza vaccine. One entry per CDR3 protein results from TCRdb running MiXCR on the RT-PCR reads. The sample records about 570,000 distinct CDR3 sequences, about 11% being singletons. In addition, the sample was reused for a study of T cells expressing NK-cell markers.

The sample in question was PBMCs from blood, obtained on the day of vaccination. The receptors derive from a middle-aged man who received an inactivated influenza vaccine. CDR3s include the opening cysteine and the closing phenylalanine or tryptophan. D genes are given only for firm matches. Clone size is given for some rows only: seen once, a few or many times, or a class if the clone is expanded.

CDR3aa: CASSWSGSYEQYF
CDR3nt: TGTGCCAGCAGTTGGAGCGGGTCCTACGAGCAGTACTTC
j_gene: TRBJ2-7
v_gene: TRBV28
abundance: few
d_gene: -

CDR3aa: CASSLWTAHSRGYEQYF
CDR3nt: TGTGCCAGCAGTTTGTGGACTGCCCACAGTAGAGGGTACGAGCAGTACTTC
j_gene: TRBJ2-7
v_gene: TRBV6-2/TRBV6-3
abundance: -
d_gene: -

CDR3aa: CASSLGLVDTQYF
CDR3nt: TGTGCCAGCAGCTTAGGGTTGGTAGATACGCAGTATTTT
j_gene: TRBJ2-3
v_gene: TRBV7-2
abundance: -
d_gene: -

CDR3aa: CASSTVRTGELFF
CDR3nt: TGTGCCAGCAGTACCGTTCGCACCGGGGAGCTGTTTTTT
j_gene: TRBJ2-2
v_gene: TRBV12-3/TRBV12-4
abundance: few
d_gene: -

CDR3aa: CASSLSGRDRRMTDTQYF
CDR3nt: TGTGCCAGCAGTTTATCGGGTCGGGACAGGCGGATGACAGATACGCAGTATTTT
j_gene: TRBJ2-3
v_gene: TRBV27
abundance: -
d_gene: TRBD1

CDR3aa: CSVSRMGQTFLNYGYTF
CDR3nt: TGCAGCGTATCCCGGATGGGCCAAACCTTTCTTAACTATGGCTACACCTTC
j_gene: TRBJ1-2
v_gene: TRBV29-1
abundance: few
d_gene: -

CDR3aa: CASSLDPGQASFF
CDR3nt: TGTGCCAGCAGCTTAGATCCGGGACAGGCAAGCTTCTTC
j_gene: TRBJ2-1
v_gene: TRBV7-2
abundance: few
d_gene: TRBD1

CDR3aa: CASSLADKLWQRNTEAFF
CDR3nt: TGCGCCAGCAGCTTGGCGGATAAGTTGTGGCAGCGAAACACTGAAGCTTTCTTT
j_gene: TRBJ1-1
v_gene: TRBV5-1
abundance: few
d_gene: -

CDR3aa: CASSVSSGETQYF
CDR3nt: TGTGCCAGCAGCGTATCCAGTGGAGAGACCCAGTACTTC
j_gene: TRBJ2-5
v_gene: TRBV9
abundance: -
d_gene: -

CDR3aa: CASSPLAQHTDTQYF
CDR3nt: TGTGCCAGCAGTCCCCTCGCGCAACACACAGATACGCAGTATTTT
j_gene: TRBJ2-3
v_gene: TRBV12-3/TRBV12-4
abundance: few
d_gene: -

CDR3aa: CASSQVVDGEQFF
CDR3nt: TGCGCCAGCAGCCAAGTTGTAGATGGTGAGCAGTTCTTC
j_gene: TRBJ2-1
v_gene: TRBV4-3
abundance: -
d_gene: -

CDR3aa: CAISEPGRRTDTQYF
CDR3nt: TGTGCCATCAGTGAGCCGGGACGACGCACAGATACGCAGTATTTT
j_gene: TRBJ2-3
v_gene: TRBV10-3
abundance: -
d_gene: -

CDR3aa: CATHGGLGQKNIQYF
CDR3nt: TGTGCCACCCACGGGGGCCTAGGGCAAAAAAACATTCAGTACTTC
j_gene: TRBJ2-4
v_gene: TRBV7-9
abundance: -
d_gene: -

CDR3aa: CASSSGQGEGNTQYF
CDR3nt: TGTGCCAGCAGCTCGGGACAGGGGGAGGGGAATACGCAGTATTTT
j_gene: TRBJ2-3
v_gene: TRBV7-2
abundance: few
d_gene: TRBD1

CDR3aa: CSARDVTSGSYEQYF
CDR3nt: TGCAGTGCTAGAGATGTCACTAGCGGGAGCTACGAGCAGTACTTC
j_gene: TRBJ2-7
v_gene: TRBV20-1
abundance: many
d_gene: TRBD2

CDR3aa: CASSLTSGGPGTQYF
CDR3nt: TGCGCCAGCAGCTTGACTAGCGGGGGGCCGGGGACGCAGTATTTT
j_gene: TRBJ2-3
v_gene: TRBV5-1
abundance: many
d_gene: TRBD2

CDR3aa: CASSLGIGGSGTDTQYF
CDR3nt: TGTGCCAGCAGCTTAGGGATTGGGGGGAGTGGCACAGATACGCAGTATTTT
j_gene: TRBJ2-3
v_gene: TRBV7-2
abundance: once
d_gene: -

CDR3aa: CASSQAGTSITDTQYF
CDR3nt: TGCGCCAGCAGCCAGGCCGGGACATCGATCACAGATACGCAGTATTTT
j_gene: TRBJ2-3
v_gene: TRBV5-1
abundance: -
d_gene: -

CDR3aa: CASSDFSTGGNEQFF
CDR3nt: TGTGCCAGCAGTGACTTTTCCACAGGGGGCAATGAGCAGTTCTTC
j_gene: TRBJ2-1
v_gene: TRBV6-4
abundance: many
d_gene: TRBD1

CDR3aa: CASSQAFLTGELFF
CDR3nt: TGTGCCAGCAGCCAAGCATTTTTGACCGGGGAGCTGTTTTTT
j_gene: TRBJ2-2
v_gene: TRBV4-2
abundance: few
d_gene: -